What follows describes a single TCR beta chain. Bulk and single-cell libraries used iRepertoire multiplex PCR with TCR subtype-specific primers. Following a re-call of the multiplex PCR reads, TCRdb has one entry per CDR3 protein and lacks DNA. The sample totals over 20,000 distinct CDR3 sequences. Sequenced patients had Stevens-Johnson syndrome or toxic epidermal necrolysis caused by carbamazepine. This CDR3 has 13 amino acids. CDR1 and CDR2 from the germline V gene are SQVTM and ANQGSEA. This sample is part of a study of T cells in severe cutaneous drug reactions. Turning to the study itself: The ALDEN and Naranjo causality algorithms determined the culprit drug.

The sequence was collected from a human donor with toxic epidermal necrolysis, a severe cutaneous drug reaction. The chain couples TRBV29-1 to TRBJ2-2; TCRdb returns TRBD1, unconfirmable since there is no DNA. Sequencing was carried out using PBMCs. CDR3: CSCWTGDTGELFF.